A selection of T cell receptor beta chains follows, all from one sample in a study of CD8 T cells in Susac syndrome. TCRdb reanalysed the immunoSEQ multiplex PCR reads using MiXCR and keeps one entry per CDR3 protein. The sample lists a few hundred thousand distinct CDR3 sequences; 95% were seen once. The material sequenced was CD4+ T cells from PBMCs. The receptors were sampled from a human donor with multiple sclerosis. The CDR3 runs from the conserved cysteine through the conserved F or W. The D gene is left open where the match is weak. Clone size is stated in some rows and not others, as once, few, many or a class when expanded.

abundance | j_gene | v_gene | d_gene | CDR3aa | CDR3nt
. | TRBJ1-2 | TRBV30 | . | CAWSVSAGGYTF | TGTGCCTGGAGTGTGTCGGCGGGTGGCTACACCTTC
. | TRBJ1-1 | TRBV29-1 | . | CSVAEQGDTEAFF | TGCAGCGTCGCTGAACAGGGCGACACTGAAGCTTTCTTT
once | TRBJ2-1 | TRBV11-2 | . | CASSLAWGEQFF | TGTGCCAGCAGCTTAGCGTGGGGTGAGCAGTTCTTC
. | TRBJ1-1 | TRBV25-1 | . | CASFSASRDLIGGDTEAFF | TGTGCCAGCTTTTCTGCCTCCCGGGACCTAATTGGCGGGGACACTGAAGCTTTCTTT
. | TRBJ2-1 | TRBV29-1 | . | CSVTTSYNEQFF | TGCAGCGTTACAACTAGTTACAATGAGCAGTTCTTC
. | TRBJ2-7 | TRBV30 | . | CAWSPNLLGHEQYF | TGTGCCTGGAGTCCCAACTTATTAGGGCACGAGCAGTACTTC
. | TRBJ2-5 | TRBV7-7 | TRBD1 | CASSLGTGLQETQYF | TGTGCTAGCAGCCTCGGGACAGGGCTACAAGAGACCCAGTACTTC
. | TRBJ2-5 | TRBV6-1 | TRBD2 | CASQEAVAGNQETQYF | TGTGCCAGCCAAGAAGCGGTAGCGGGGAACCAAGAGACCCAGTACTTC
. | TRBJ2-5 | TRBV20-1 | . | CSATRWEETQYF | TGCAGTGCAACTCGCTGGGAAGAGACCCAGTACTTC
. | TRBJ2-2 | TRBV27 | . | CASSQGGTNTGELFF | TGTGCCAGCAGCCAGGGGGGGACGAACACCGGGGAGCTGTTTTTT
. | TRBJ2-7 | TRBV7-2 | . | CASSVRSGRTYEQYF | TGTGCCAGCAGCGTCCGATCGGGACGGACCTACGAGCAGTACTTC
. | TRBJ1-1 | TRBV24-1 | TRBD1 | CATSDYHRGPGAFF | TGTGCCACCAGTGATTATCACAGGGGTCCGGGCGCTTTCTTT
once | TRBJ2-2 | TRBV29-1 | . | CSVLSDTGELFF | TGCAGCGTTCTTTCGGACACCGGGGAGCTGTTTTTT
. | TRBJ1-1 | TRBV30 | TRBD1 | CAWSTQGGTEAFF | TGTGCCTGGAGTACCCAGGGGGGGACTGAAGCTTTCTTT
. | TRBJ1-5 | TRBV12-3/TRBV12-4 | . | CASSLVYVSQPQHF | TGTGCCAGCAGTTTAGTATACGTTAGCCAGCCCCAGCATTTT
. | TRBJ1-4 | TRBV12-3/TRBV12-4 | TRBD1 | CASSFTGAEKLFF | TGTGCCAGCAGTTTTACAGGGGCTGAAAAACTGTTTTTT
. | TRBJ2-2 | TRBV20-1 | . | CSASIQGGTGELFF | TGCAGTGCTAGCATCCAGGGGGGCACCGGGGAGCTGTTTTTT
. | TRBJ1-2 | TRBV7-9 | TRBD1 | CASSDTDRGASDGYTF | TGTGCCAGCAGCGATACAGACAGGGGAGCGAGTGATGGCTACACCTTC
. | TRBJ2-4 | TRBV3-1 | . | CASSQADAKNIQYF | TGTGCCAGCAGCCAAGCTGATGCCAAAAACATTCAGTACTTC
. | TRBJ1-2 | TRBV5-6 | . | CASIYGGFNYGYTF | TGTGCCAGCATTTATGGAGGGTTCAACTATGGCTACACCTTC
. | TRBJ2-2 | TRBV20-1 | . | CSARPPGRNTGELFF | TGCAGTGCTAGACCGCCGGGGCGGAACACCGGGGAGCTGTTTTTT
once | TRBJ1-4 | TRBV30 | TRBD1 | CAWSEDRANEKLFF | TGTGCCTGGAGCGAGGACAGGGCTAATGAAAAACTGTTTTTT
. | TRBJ1-6 | TRBV20-1 | . | CSARDGRTALALHF | TGCAGTGCTAGAGACGGACGGACTGCATTGGCCCTCCACTTT
. | TRBJ1-4 | TRBV9 | . | CASSRGRQANEKLFF | TGTGCCAGCAGCCGCGGTAGGCAGGCTAATGAAAAACTGTTTTTT
. | TRBJ2-1 | TRBV4-1 | . | CASSGRTLSTHNEQFF | TGCGCCAGCAGCGGCCGGACTCTCTCCACTCACAATGAGCAGTTCTTC
. | TRBJ1-6 | TRBV9 | . | CASSVSPAEDSPLHF | TGTGCCAGCAGCGTTTCCCCTGCGGAAGATTCACCCCTCCACTTT
. | TRBJ1-2 | TRBV29-1 | . | CSVRRTNYGYTF | TGCAGCGTCCGAAGGACTAACTATGGCTACACCTTC
. | TRBJ2-1 | TRBV3-1 | TRBD2 | CASSPVRSGGDNEQFF | TGTGCCAGCAGTCCCGTTAGGAGCGGGGGGGACAATGAGCAGTTCTTC
. | TRBJ2-4 | TRBV4-2 | TRBD2 | CASSQDRTGGNIQYF | TGTGCCAGCAGCCAGGATCGGACGGGAGGAAACATTCAGTACTTC
few | TRBJ2-3 | TRBV20-1 | . | CSASPTDTQYF | TGCAGTGCTAGCCCTACAGATACGCAGTATTTT
. | TRBJ1-2 | TRBV29-1 | . | CSVAARPLGYTF | TGCAGCGTTGCGGCCAGACCCTTAGGCTACACCTTC
once | TRBJ1-2 | TRBV20-1 | . | CSARKLGYGYTF | TGCAGTGCTAGAAAGCTGGGGTATGGCTACACCTTC
. | TRBJ2-5 | TRBV27 | . | CASSKGGLSETQYF | TGTGCCAGCAGCAAGGGGGGCCTATCTGAGACCCAGTACTTC
. | TRBJ1-1 | TRBV30 | . | CAWSVGRRTEAFF | TGTGCCTGGAGTGTGGGCAGGAGGACTGAAGCTTTCTTT
. | TRBJ1-4 | TRBV29-1 | . | CSVAWQYEKLFF | TGCAGCGTTGCGTGGCAGTATGAAAAACTGTTTTTT
. | TRBJ1-3 | TRBV25-1 | . | CASSEIGGTTIYF | TGTGCCAGCAGTGAAATAGGAGGAACCACCATATATTTT
once | TRBJ2-7 | TRBV25-1 | . | CASSGQVGVEQYF | TGTGCCAGCAGTGGACAGGTTGGGGTCGAGCAGTACTTC
once | TRBJ2-3 | TRBV20-1 | . | CSGEGAGGTDTQYF | TGCAGTGGAGAGGGAGCAGGGGGCACAGATACGCAGTATTTT
. | TRBJ1-6 | TRBV14 | . | CASSQVSGGNSPLHF | TGTGCCAGCAGCCAAGTCAGCGGGGGGAATTCACCCCTCCACTTT
. | TRBJ2-1 | TRBV30 | . | CAVNPDVGVKQFF | TGTGCTGTAAACCCCGACGTGGGGGTTAAGCAGTTCTTC
. | TRBJ2-6 | TRBV5-6 | . | CASRAEVRRSGANVLTF | TGTGCCAGCAGGGCTGAAGTCCGGAGGTCTGGGGCCAACGTCCTGACTTTC
. | TRBJ2-5 | TRBV20-1 | . | CSGILGSVQETQYF | TGCAGCGGGATTTTAGGGTCAGTCCAAGAGACCCAGTACTTC
. | TRBJ1-1 | TRBV20-1 | . | CSVSGPNTEAFF | TGCAGTGTATCTGGGCCGAACACTGAAGCTTTCTTT
. | TRBJ1-1 | TRBV11-3 | . | CASSLESRSEAFF | TGTGCCAGCAGCCTGGAGTCACGCTCTGAAGCTTTCTTT
. | TRBJ1-2 | TRBV7-2 | . | CASVVGDYGYTF | TGTGCCAGCGTTGTTGGGGACTATGGCTACACCTTC
. | TRBJ1-2 | TRBV20-1 | . | CSARVGEYGYTF | TGCAGTGCTAGAGTCGGGGAGTATGGCTACACCTTC
. | TRBJ2-7 | TRBV5-1 | TRBD1 | CASSSRQGADEQYF | TGCGCCAGCAGCTCTCGACAGGGAGCCGACGAGCAGTACTTC
. | TRBJ2-1 | TRBV3-1 | TRBD2 | CASSPSSGGAGNEQFF | TGTGCCAGCAGCCCTTCTAGCGGGGGGGCCGGGAATGAGCAGTTCTTC
once | TRBJ2-3 | TRBV15 | . | CATSRDLLDTQYF | TGTGCCACCAGCAGAGATTTATTGGATACGCAGTATTTT
once | TRBJ2-5 | TRBV9 | . | CASSAGDGVGETQYF | TGTGCCAGCAGCGCGGGGGACGGGGTAGGGGAGACCCAGTACTTC
. | TRBJ2-1 | TRBV29-1 | TRBD1 | CSAKTGTAYNEQFF | TGCAGCGCAAAGACAGGGACGGCATACAATGAGCAGTTCTTC
. | TRBJ1-2 | TRBV15 | . | CATSRGTDTGRYGYTF | TGTGCCACCAGCAGAGGTACCGATACAGGGAGGTATGGCTACACCTTC
. | TRBJ1-2 | TRBV5-4 | . | CASREGLPVYGYTF | TGTGCCAGCAGGGAGGGATTGCCGGTCTATGGCTACACCTTC
. | TRBJ2-5 | TRBV14 | . | CASSQEGRETQYF | TGTGCCAGCAGCCAAGAGGGGAGAGAGACCCAGTACTTC
once | TRBJ1-2 | TRBV5-4 | . | CASSLWGARGYTF | TGTGCCAGCAGCTTGTGGGGGGCCAGAGGCTACACCTTC
. | TRBJ2-1 | TRBV3-1 | . | CASSQDRGDGQFF | TGTGCCAGCAGCCAAGATCGGGGAGATGGGCAGTTCTTC
. | TRBJ2-6 | TRBV3-1 | . | CASSQYAGSGANVLTF | TGTGCCAGCAGCCAATATGCGGGTTCTGGGGCCAACGTCCTGACTTTC
. | TRBJ2-7 | TRBV7-9 | . | CASSLVAGNEQYF | TGTGCCAGCAGCTTAGTCGCGGGGAACGAGCAGTACTTC
. | TRBJ1-1 | TRBV3-1 | . | CASSQVENTEAFF | TGTGCCAGCAGCCAAGTCGAAAACACTGAAGCTTTCTTT